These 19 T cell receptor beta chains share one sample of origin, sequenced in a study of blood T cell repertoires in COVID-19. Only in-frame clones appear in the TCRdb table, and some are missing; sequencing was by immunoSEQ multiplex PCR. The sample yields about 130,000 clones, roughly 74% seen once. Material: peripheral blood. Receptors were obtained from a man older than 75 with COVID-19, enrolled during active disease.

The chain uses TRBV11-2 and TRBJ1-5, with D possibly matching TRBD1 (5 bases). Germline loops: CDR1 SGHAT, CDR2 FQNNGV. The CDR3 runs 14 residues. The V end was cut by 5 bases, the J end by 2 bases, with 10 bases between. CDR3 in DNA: TGTGCCAGCAGCGCACAGGCCGGCAATCAGCCCCAGCATTTT. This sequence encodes CASSAQAGNQPQHF.

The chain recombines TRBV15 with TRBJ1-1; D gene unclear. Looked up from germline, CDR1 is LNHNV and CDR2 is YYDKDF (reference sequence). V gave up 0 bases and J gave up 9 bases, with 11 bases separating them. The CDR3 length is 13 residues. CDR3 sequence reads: CATSRDRTGKAFF. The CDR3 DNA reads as TGTGCCACCAGCAGAGATCGAACGGGGAAAGCTTTCTTT.

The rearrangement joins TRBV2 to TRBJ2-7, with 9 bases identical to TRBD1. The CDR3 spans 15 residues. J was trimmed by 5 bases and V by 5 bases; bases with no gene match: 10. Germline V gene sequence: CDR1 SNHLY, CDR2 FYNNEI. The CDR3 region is CASSLSGQGRDEQYF. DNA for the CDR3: TGTGCCAGCAGTTTATCGGGACAGGGCCGGGACGAGCAGTACTTC.

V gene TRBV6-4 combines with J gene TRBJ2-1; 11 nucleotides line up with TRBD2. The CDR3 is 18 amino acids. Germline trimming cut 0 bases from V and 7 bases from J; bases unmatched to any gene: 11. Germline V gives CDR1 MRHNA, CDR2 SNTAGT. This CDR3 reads CASSDSIGTSGSYNEQFF. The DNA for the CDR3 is TGTGCCAGCAGTGACTCGATCGGCACTAGCGGGAGTTATAATGAGCAGTTCTTC.

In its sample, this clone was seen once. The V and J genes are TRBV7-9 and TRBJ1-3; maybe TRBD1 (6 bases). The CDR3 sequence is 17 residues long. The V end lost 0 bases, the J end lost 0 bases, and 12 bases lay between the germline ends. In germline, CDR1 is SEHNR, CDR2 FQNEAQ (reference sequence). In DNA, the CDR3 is TGTGCCAGCAGCTTAGCGCCTGGGGGCAGCTCTGGAAACACCATATATTTT. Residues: CASSLAPGGSSGNTIYF.

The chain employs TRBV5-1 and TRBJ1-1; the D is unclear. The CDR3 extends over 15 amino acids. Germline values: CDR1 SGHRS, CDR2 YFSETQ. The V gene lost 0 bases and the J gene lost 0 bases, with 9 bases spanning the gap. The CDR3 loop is CASSLDGVMNTEAFF. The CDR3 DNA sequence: TGCGCCAGCAGCTTGGATGGAGTTATGAACACTGAAGCTTTCTTT.

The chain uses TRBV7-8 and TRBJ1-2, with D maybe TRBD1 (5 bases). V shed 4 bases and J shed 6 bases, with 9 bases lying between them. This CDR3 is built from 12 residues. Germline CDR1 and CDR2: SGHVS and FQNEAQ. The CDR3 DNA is TGTGCCAGCAGCTCTCAAGGGGATGGCTACACCTTC. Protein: CASSSQGDGYTF.

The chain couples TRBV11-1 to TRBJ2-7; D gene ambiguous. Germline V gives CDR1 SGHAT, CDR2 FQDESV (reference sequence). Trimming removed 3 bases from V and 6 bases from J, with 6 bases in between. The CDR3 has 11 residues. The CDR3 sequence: CASSFLGEQYF. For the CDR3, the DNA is TGTGCCAGCAGCTTCCTAGGCGAGCAGTACTTC.

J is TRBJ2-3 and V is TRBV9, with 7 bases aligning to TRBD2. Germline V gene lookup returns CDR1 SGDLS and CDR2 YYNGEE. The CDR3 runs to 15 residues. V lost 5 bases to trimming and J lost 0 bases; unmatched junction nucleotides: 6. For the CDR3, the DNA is TGTGCCAGCAGTTGGGAGGGGTTGAGCACAGATACGCAGTATTTT. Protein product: CASSWEGLSTDTQYF.

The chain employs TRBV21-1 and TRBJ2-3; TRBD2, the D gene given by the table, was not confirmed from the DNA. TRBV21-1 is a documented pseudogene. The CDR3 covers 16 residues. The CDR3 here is CASSNKREGPADTQYF. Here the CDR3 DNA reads TGTGCCAGCAGCAACAAGCGGGAGGGCCCGGCAGATACGCAGTATTTT.

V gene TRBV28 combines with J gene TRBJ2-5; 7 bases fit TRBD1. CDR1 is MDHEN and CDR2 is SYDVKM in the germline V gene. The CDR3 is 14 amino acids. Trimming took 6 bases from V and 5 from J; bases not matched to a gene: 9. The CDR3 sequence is CASSRGQVGETQYF. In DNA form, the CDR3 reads TGTGCCAGCAGCCGAGGACAGGTTGGCGAGACCCAGTACTTC.

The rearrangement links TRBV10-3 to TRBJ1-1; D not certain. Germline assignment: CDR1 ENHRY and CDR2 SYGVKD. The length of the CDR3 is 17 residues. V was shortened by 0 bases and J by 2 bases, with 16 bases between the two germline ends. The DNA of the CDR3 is TGTGCCATCAGTGAGTCGCTCAGGTATGCAAGTAACACTGAAGCTTTCTTT. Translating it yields CAISESLRYASNTEAFF.

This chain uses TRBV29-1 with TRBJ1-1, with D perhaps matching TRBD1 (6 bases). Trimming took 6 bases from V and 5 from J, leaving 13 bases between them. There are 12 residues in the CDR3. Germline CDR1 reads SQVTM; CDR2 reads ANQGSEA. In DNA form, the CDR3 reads TGCAGCGTGGGGGCATGGGGAACTGAAGCTTTCTTT. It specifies CSVGAWGTEAFF.

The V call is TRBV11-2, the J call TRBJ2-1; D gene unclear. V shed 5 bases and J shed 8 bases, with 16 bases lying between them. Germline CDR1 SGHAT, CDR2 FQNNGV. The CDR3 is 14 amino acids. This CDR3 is CASSLEVIGDEQFF. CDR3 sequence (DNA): TGTGCCAGCAGCCTTGAGGTCATTGGAGATGAGCAGTTCTTC.

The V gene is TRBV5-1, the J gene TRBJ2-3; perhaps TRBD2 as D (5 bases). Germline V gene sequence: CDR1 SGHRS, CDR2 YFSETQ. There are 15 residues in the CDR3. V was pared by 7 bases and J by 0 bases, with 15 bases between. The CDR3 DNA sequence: TGCGCCAGCCAAAGCTGGACGGGGAGCACAGATACGCAGTATTTT. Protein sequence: CASQSWTGSTDTQYF.

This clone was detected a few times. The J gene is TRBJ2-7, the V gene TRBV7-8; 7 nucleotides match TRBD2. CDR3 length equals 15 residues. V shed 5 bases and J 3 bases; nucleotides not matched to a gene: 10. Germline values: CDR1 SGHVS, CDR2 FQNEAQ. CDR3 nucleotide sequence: TGTGCCAGCAGCCCAGGAACTAGCGCGTACTACGAGCAGTACTTC. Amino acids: CASSPGTSAYYEQYF. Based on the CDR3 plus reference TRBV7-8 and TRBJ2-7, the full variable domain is GAGVSQSPRYKVAKRGQDVALRCDPISGHVSLFWYQQALGQGPEFLTYFQNEAQLDKSGLPSDRFFAERPEGSVSTLKIQRTQQEDSAVYLCASSPGTSAYYEQYFGPGTRLTVT.

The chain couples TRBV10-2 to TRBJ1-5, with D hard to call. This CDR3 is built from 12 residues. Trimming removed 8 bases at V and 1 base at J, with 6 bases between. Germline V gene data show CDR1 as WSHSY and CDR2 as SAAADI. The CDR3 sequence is CASAGSNQPQHF. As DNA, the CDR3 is TGCGCCAGCGCGGGGAGCAATCAGCCCCAGCATTTT.

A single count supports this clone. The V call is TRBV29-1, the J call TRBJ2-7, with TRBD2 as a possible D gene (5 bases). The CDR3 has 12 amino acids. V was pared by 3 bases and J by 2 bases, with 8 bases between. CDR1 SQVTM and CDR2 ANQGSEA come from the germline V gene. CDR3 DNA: TGCAGCGTTGAGGGAGAAACCTACGAGCAGTACTTC. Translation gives CSVEGETYEQYF.

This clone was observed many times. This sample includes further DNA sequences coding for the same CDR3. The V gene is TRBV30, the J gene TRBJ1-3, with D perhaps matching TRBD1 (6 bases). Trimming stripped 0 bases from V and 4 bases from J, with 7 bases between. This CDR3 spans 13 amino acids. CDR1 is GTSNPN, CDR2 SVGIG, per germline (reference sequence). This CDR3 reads CAWSVTGGNTIYF. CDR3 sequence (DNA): TGTGCCTGGAGTGTTACAGGGGGAAACACCATATATTTT.